The rows below give T cell receptor beta chains drawn from one sample of a study of blood T cell repertoires in COVID-19. The assay was immunoSEQ multiplex PCR, and TCRdb's table has in-frame clones only and misses some. This sample has roughly 380,000 clones, with less than 85% found just once. The sequencing sample was made of peripheral blood. The receptors here all came from a woman younger than 30 with acute or convalescent COVID-19. CDR3s include the opening cysteine and the closing phenylalanine or tryptophan. D genes are given only for firm matches. Clone size, where shown, is once, few, many, or a class for clones that have expanded.

once	TRBJ2-7	TRBV7-2	TRBD2	CASSLDSGGPTYEQYF	TGTGCCAGCAGCTTAGACAGCGGGGGGCCCACCTACGAGCAGTACTTC
NA	TRBJ1-2	TRBV30	NA	CAWSGTKGLSYGYTF	TGTGCCTGGAGTGGGACAAAGGGGCTGAGCTATGGCTACACCTTC
many	TRBJ2-7	TRBV7-6	NA	CASSPAGGPYEQYF	TGTGCCAGCAGCCCAGCGGGCGGGCCCTACGAGCAGTACTTC
NA	TRBJ2-7	TRBV7-9	NA	CASSGTGSEQYF	TGTGCCAGCAGCGGTACAGGGAGCGAGCAGTACTTC
NA	TRBJ2-5	TRBV7-9	NA	CASSLATGQETQYF	TGTGCCAGCAGCTTAGCGACTGGCCAAGAGACCCAGTACTTC
once	TRBJ2-7	TRBV28	TRBD1	CASSFLRDREVVYF	TGTGCCAGCAGTTTCCTTCGGGACAGGGAGGTTGTGTACTTC
once	TRBJ1-4	TRBV30	TRBD1	CAWLPWGQTNEKLFF	TGTGCCTGGTTGCCATGGGGACAGACTAATGAAAAACTGTTTTTT
NA	TRBJ1-1	TRBV10-3	TRBD1	CAIREDRVGSFF	TGTGCCATCAGGGAGGACAGGGTTGGGTCTTTCTTT
NA	TRBJ2-1	TRBV9	NA	CASSSDWAPYNEQFF	TGTGCCAGCAGTTCGGACTGGGCCCCGTACAATGAGCAGTTCTTC
NA	TRBJ1-6	TRBV27	TRBD1	CASSLSPTGVNSPLHF	TGTGCCAGCAGTTTATCGCCGACAGGGGTTAATTCACCCCTCCACTTT
NA	TRBJ2-1	TRBV11-2	NA	CASSPRGLSYNEQFF	TGTGCCAGCAGCCCCCGCGGACTGTCCTACAATGAGCAGTTCTTC
NA	TRBJ2-1	TRBV13	TRBD2	CASSLVAAGGFMRYNEQFF	TGTGCCAGCAGCTTAGTTGCGGCGGGGGGGTTCATGAGGTACAATGAGCAGTTCTTC
NA	TRBJ2-7	TRBV30	NA	CAWSDGDTKAGYEQYF	TGTGCCTGGAGTGACGGGGACACGAAAGCTGGTTACGAGCAGTACTTC
NA	TRBJ1-2	TRBV24-1	NA	CATRAPAIGYTF	TGTGCCACCCGAGCCCCAGCGATCGGCTACACCTTC
NA	TRBJ1-2	TRBV5-1	TRBD1	CASSPSGTGVDGYTF	TGCGCCAGCAGCCCCTCCGGGACAGGGGTTGATGGCTACACCTTC
NA	TRBJ2-2	TRBV5-1	TRBD1	CASSFGTGNTGELFF	TGCGCCAGCAGCTTTGGGACAGGGAACACCGGGGAGCTGTTTTTT
NA	TRBJ2-7	TRBV5-1	NA	CASSLGAADPTYEQYF	TGCGCCAGCAGCTTAGGAGCGGCCGACCCAACCTACGAGCAGTACTTC
few	TRBJ2-7	TRBV4-1	TRBD1	CASSHGAGQGSLDEQYF	TGCGCCAGCAGCCATGGGGCCGGACAGGGCTCCCTGGACGAGCAGTACTTC
NA	TRBJ1-3	TRBV5-1	NA	CASSLDRGTGNTIYF	TGCGCCAGCAGCTTGGATCGGGGAACTGGAAACACCATATATTTT
NA	TRBJ1-2	TRBV19	TRBD1	CASTGQGDGYTF	TGTGCCAGTACGGGACAGGGGGATGGCTACACCTTC
NA	TRBJ2-6	TRBV5-4	NA	CASIRSGANVLTF	TGTGCCAGCATCCGCTCTGGGGCCAACGTCCTGACTTTC
NA	TRBJ1-5	TRBV29-1	NA	CSVEEQSNQPQHF	TGCAGCGTTGAAGAACAGAGCAATCAGCCCCAGCATTTT
NA	TRBJ2-7	TRBV2	NA	CAGGQISYEQYF	TGTGCCGGAGGACAGATCTCCTACGAGCAGTACTTC
few	TRBJ1-2	TRBV19	TRBD1	CASRSGQGNTYGYTF	TGTGCCAGTAGGTCGGGACAGGGGAACACCTATGGCTACACCTTC
NA	TRBJ2-7	TRBV6-5	NA	CASRAPVTSYEQYF	TGTGCCAGCAGGGCTCCGGTGACAAGCTACGAGCAGTACTTC
NA	TRBJ2-3	TRBV5-6	NA	CASSLWSGSTDTQYF	TGTGCCAGCAGCTTGTGGTCAGGTAGTACAGATACGCAGTATTTT
NA	TRBJ2-7	TRBV7-2	TRBD1	CASSSRQGSVNEQYF	TGTGCCAGCAGCTCAAGACAGGGAAGCGTCAACGAGCAGTACTTC
NA	TRBJ2-3	TRBV11-2	TRBD2	CASSSGAGGPLTDTQYF	TGTGCCAGCAGCTCAGGAGCGGGGGGCCCCCTCACAGATACGCAGTATTTT
few	TRBJ1-1	TRBV18	NA	CASSPITALNTEAFF	TGTGCCAGCTCACCAATAACAGCTTTGAACACTGAAGCTTTCTTT
NA	TRBJ1-2	TRBV19	NA	CASSIDRYYGYTF	TGTGCCAGTAGTATCGACAGGTACTATGGCTACACCTTC
NA	TRBJ1-1	TRBV7-3	TRBD1	CASSLLRTGVNKNTEAFF	TGTGCCAGCAGCTTACTCCGGACAGGGGTGAATAAGAACACTGAAGCTTTCTTT
NA	TRBJ2-5	TRBV11-2	TRBD2	CASSLGGTSEETQYF	TGTGCCAGCAGCTTAGGGGGCACTAGCGAGGAGACCCAGTACTTC
NA	TRBJ2-1	TRBV11-1	NA	CASSFSSSYNEQFF	TGTGCCAGCAGCTTTAGCAGTTCCTACAATGAGCAGTTCTTC
once	TRBJ2-7	TRBV6-5	NA	CASRGTIYEQYF	TGTGCCAGCAGAGGGACAATCTACGAGCAGTACTTC
NA	TRBJ1-4	TRBV5-5	NA	CASSLMRSTNEKLFF	TGTGCCAGCAGCTTGATGAGGAGTACTAATGAAAAACTGTTTTTT
NA	TRBJ1-4	TRBV28	NA	CASRWRFTTNEKLFF	TGTGCCAGCAGATGGAGGTTCACAACTAATGAAAAACTGTTTTTT
NA	TRBJ1-5	TRBV28	NA	CASSPEAETDQPQHF	TGTGCCAGCAGTCCCGAGGCGGAGACAGATCAGCCCCAGCATTTT
once	TRBJ1-2	TRBV7-5	NA	CARSPGGSHYGYTF	TGTGCCAGAAGCCCGGGAGGCAGCCACTATGGCTACACCTTC